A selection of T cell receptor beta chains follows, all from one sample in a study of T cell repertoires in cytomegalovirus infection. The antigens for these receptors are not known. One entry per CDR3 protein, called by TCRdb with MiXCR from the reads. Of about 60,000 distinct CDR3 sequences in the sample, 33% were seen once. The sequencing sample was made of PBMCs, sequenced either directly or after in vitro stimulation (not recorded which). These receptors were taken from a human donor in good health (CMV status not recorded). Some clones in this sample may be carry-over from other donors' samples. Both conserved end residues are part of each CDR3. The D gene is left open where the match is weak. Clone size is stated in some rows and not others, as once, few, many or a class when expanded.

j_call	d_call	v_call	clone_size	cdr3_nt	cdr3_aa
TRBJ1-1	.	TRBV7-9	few	TGTGCCAGCAGCTCGCGCCCCGTGGAAGCTTTCTTT	CASSSRPVEAFF
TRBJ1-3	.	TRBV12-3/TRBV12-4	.	TGTGCCAGCAGTTTGACAGAAGGAAACACCATATATTTT	CASSLTEGNTIYF
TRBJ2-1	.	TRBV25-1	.	TGTGCCAGACCGGTGGGGAGATATCGGGATGAGCAGTTCTTC	CARPVGRYRDEQFF
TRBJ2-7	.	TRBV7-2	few	TGTGCCAGCAGCTTAATCCGATGGGGCAGGGTGGGCTACGAGCAGTACTTC	CASSLIRWGRVGYEQYF
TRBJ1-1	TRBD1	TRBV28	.	TGTGCCAGCAGACAAAACAGGGGGCCCACTGAAGCTTTCTTT	CASRQNRGPTEAFF
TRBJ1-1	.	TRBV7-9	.	TGTGCCAGCAGCCCCGAGCCAAGGACGGTTGAAGCTTTCTTT	CASSPEPRTVEAFF
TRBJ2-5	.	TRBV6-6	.	TGTGCCAGCAGTTGGCACCAACAGGGGAGGGAGACCCAGTACTTC	CASSWHQQGRETQYF
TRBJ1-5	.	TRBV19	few	TGTGCCAGTAGTATGACAGTGAATCAGCCCCAGCATTTT	CASSMTVNQPQHF
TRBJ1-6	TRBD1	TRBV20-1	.	TGCAGTGCTAACAGGGGATACGGATTAAATAATTCACCCCTCCACTTT	CSANRGYGLNNSPLHF
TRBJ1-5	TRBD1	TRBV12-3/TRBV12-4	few	TGTGCCAGCAGTTCTGGACAGGGTCGCAATCAGCCCCAGCATTTT	CASSSGQGRNQPQHF
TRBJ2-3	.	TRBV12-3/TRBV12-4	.	TGTGCCAGCAGTTTGTGGGGCCCCAGCACAGATACGCAGTATTTT	CASSLWGPSTDTQYF
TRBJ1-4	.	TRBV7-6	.	TGTGCCAGCAGCTTAGCTCGGTTGGGTTCAACTAATGAAAAACTGTTTTTT	CASSLARLGSTNEKLFF
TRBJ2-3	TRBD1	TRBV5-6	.	TGTGCCAGCAGCTTGGCTGGGACAGCATTCACAGATACGCAGTATTTT	CASSLAGTAFTDTQYF
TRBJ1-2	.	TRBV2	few	TGTGCCAGCAGGTCCAACTATGGCTACACCTTC	CASRSNYGYTF
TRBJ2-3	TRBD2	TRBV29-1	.	TGCAGCGTTGAGACTAGCGGCACAGATACGCAGTATTTT	CSVETSGTDTQYF
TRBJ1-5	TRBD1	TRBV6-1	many	TGTGCCAGCAGCATCGGGACAGGGGCTAACAATCAGCCCCAGCATTTT	CASSIGTGANNQPQHF
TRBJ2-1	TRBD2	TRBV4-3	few	TGCGCCAGCAGCCAAGATCTAGCGGGAGGGCCCTTGGATGAGCAGTTCTTC	CASSQDLAGGPLDEQFF
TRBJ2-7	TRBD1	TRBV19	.	TGTGCCAGTAGCCAAAAGAGGGGGACAGCTAACTACGAGCAGTACTTC	CASSQKRGTANYEQYF
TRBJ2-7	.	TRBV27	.	TGTGCCAGCACCCCCCGGCAGGGTGCCACCTACGAGCAGTACTTC	CASTPRQGATYEQYF
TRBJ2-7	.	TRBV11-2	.	TGTGCCAGCAGCATAGGACAGCGGTACGAGCAGTACTTC	CASSIGQRYEQYF
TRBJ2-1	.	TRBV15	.	TGTGCCACCAGCAGTGTTGGGGCGGGAACCCTCTTTGAGCAGTTCTTC	CATSSVGAGTLFEQFF
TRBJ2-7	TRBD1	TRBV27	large	TGTGCCAGCAGTTCCCTAACGGACAGGATCTACGAGCAGTACTTC	CASSSLTDRIYEQYF
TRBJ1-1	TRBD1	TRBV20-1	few	TGCAGTGCTAGAGTCGGGACAGACACTGAAGCTTTCTTT	CSARVGTDTEAFF
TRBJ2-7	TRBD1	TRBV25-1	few	TGTGCCAGCAGTGGATACCGGGACAGGTATTACGAGCAGTACTTC	CASSGYRDRYYEQYF
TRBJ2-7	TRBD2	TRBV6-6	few	TGTGCCAGCAGTTACTCGAGCGGCGGGAGGTCCTCCTACGAGCAGTACTTC	CASSYSSGGRSSYEQYF